Sequencing of this T cell receptor (beta chain) was carried out in a study of T cells in Graves' hyperthyroidism and ophthalmopathy. Study details: Peripheral blood specimens were obtained at initial diagnosis, prior to any treatment.

Amplification of TCR beta CDR3 regions was performed using RNA transcripts as template. The HTBI primer set was used in a first-round RT-PCR of the TCR CDR3. TCRdb re-derived calls from the multiplex PCR reads in MiXCR, one entry per CDR3 protein. In the table there are 300,000 to 400,000 distinct CDR3 sequences, approximately 15% of which are singletons. This CDR3 region has 15 residues. With 3 bases removed from V and 0 bases from J, the gap between germline ends came to 12 bases. Germline V lookup: CDR1 MGHRA, CDR2 YSYEKL. The chain combines TRBV4-1 with TRBJ2-7; a weak D match, TRBD2 (6 bases). The TCR sequence derives from a woman in her fifties or sixties with Graves' hyperthyroidism. Sequencing used blood. The CDR3 spells CASSHPTGSSYEQYF. CDR3 in DNA: TGCGCCAGCAGCCATCCAACCGGGAGCTCCTACGAGCAGTACTTC.